Sequencing of this T cell receptor (beta chain) was carried out in a study of beta chain features in type 1 diabetes. Study in general: Patients shared similar age, gender and cell yields with healthy donors. Overall study results and limits: All four CD4+ subsets of Type 1 diabetes patients contained TCRB CDR3s that were moderately but significantly shorter.

Investigators reverse transcribed all isolated RNA, so they sequenced expressed TCRB transcripts. Repertoires were generated with immunoSEQ multiplex PCR, while TCRdb's copy carries only in-frame clones and drops some. The repertoire consists of 150,000 to 200,000 clones, with more than 60% occurring once and the leading ten covering 0.08% to 0.1%. Based on CD45RO/CCR7/CD25/CD127/CD95/CD27, CD4+ regulatory, stem cell-like memory, naive and central memory cells were sorted. As concerns this clone: The antigen is not known.

V lost 5 bases and J lost 0; bases outside the gene matches: 7. Germline values: CDR1 SQVTM, CDR2 ANQGSEA. The length of the CDR3 is 15 residues. The chain combines TRBV29-1 with TRBJ2-4; 7 bases map to TRBD1. The TCR comes from a man aged 25-45 years with type 1 diabetes. The sample taken for sequencing was naive CD4+ T cells from blood. Here the CDR3 reads CSVTSGQLAKNIQYF. The DNA for the CDR3 is TGCAGCGTTACCTCGGGACAGTTAGCCAAAAACATTCAGTACTTC.